This TCR beta chain was found in a study of beta chain features in type 1 diabetes. General study results and limits: Patients' naive, central memory and regulatory TCRB repertoires appeared more alike than those of healthy donors. An over-representation of cells with high TCR expression could result from cDNA sequencing.

Worth noting for this clone: Its matching antigen is unknown.

In all sorted populations, purity surpassed 98%. The CDR3 has 12 residues. Germline CDR1 is MDHEN and CDR2 is SYDVKM. V gave up 5 bases and J gave up 8 bases, with 12 bases separating them. What was sequenced were expressed TCRB transcripts, since all of the isolated RNA had been reverse transcribed. The data were produced by immunoSEQ multiplex PCR, yet TCRdb's version contains in-frame clones alone and is incomplete. Altogether 300,000 to 450,000 clones are present, roughly 13% being singletons, with the ten largest covering 0.017%. The rearrangement joins TRBV28 to TRBJ1-2; D is unclear. The sequence came from a man aged 18-30 years in good health. The sequenced sample was naive CD4+ T cells from blood. CDR3 protein: CASSPHPGGYTF. CDR3 in DNA: TGTGCCAGCAGTCCTCACCCTGGCGGCTACACCTTC.